Below are 4 T cell receptor beta chains sequenced from a single sample in a study of blood T cell repertoires in COVID-19. Here immunoSEQ multiplex PCR was the method, and the copy in TCRdb shows in-frame clones only, minus some. The profile shows 280,000 or so clones, 88% of them singletons. The sequenced sample was peripheral blood. Every receptor here comes from a young man with active or convalescent COVID-19.

The chain carries TRBV6-2 or TRBV6-3 and TRBJ2-1, with 10 bases matching TRBD2. This CDR3 comprises 19 residues. After removal of 4 bases from V and 5 bases from J, the junction contained 17 bases not matched to a gene. Germline V gene lookup returns CDR1 MNHEY and CDR2 SVGEGT. In DNA, the CDR3 is TGTGCCAGCAGTTCCCCTTCGGAATTGAGCGGGGGGGGACACAATGAGCAGTTCTTC. Translated, it gives CASSSPSELSGGGHNEQFF.

This chain links TRBV27 with TRBJ2-2; D might be TRBD1 (6 bases). The CDR3 has 14 amino acids. V lost 5 bases to trimming and J lost 6 bases, with 13 bases between them. Germline-derived CDR1 and CDR2 are MNHEY and SMNVEV (reference sequence). CDR3 region: CASSHETGSGELFF. The CDR3 nucleotides are TGTGCCAGCAGTCATGAAACAGGGTCCGGGGAGCTGTTTTTT.

The chain is built from TRBV5-1 and TRBJ1-6, with a weak D call TRBD1 (5 bases). Per the germline V gene, CDR1 is SGHRS and CDR2 is YFSETQ. The CDR3 sequence is 14 residues long. Trimming removed 2 bases from V and 4 bases from J, with 7 bases in between. The CDR3 DNA sequence: TGCGCCAGCAGCTTTGGGGGGTATAATTCACCCCTCCACTTT. As protein: CASSFGGYNSPLHF.

The chain is built from TRBV7-2 and TRBJ2-1; perhaps TRBD2 as D (6 bases). Germline V CDR1 and CDR2: SGHTA, FQGNSA. CDR3 length equals 14 residues. V was trimmed by 6 bases and J by 3 bases, leaving 12 bases between them. The CDR3 loop is CASSSRDFYNEQFF. CDR3 in DNA: TGTGCCAGCAGTTCACGGGACTTCTACAATGAGCAGTTCTTC.